This T cell receptor (beta chain) was retrieved from a study of cytomegalovirus exposure and HLA in healthy donors. The overall study: A later analysis reported the same platform for the 95 to 150 validation repertoires and the 500 to 700 first-cohort repertoires. Whole-study findings and limits: The classifier reportedly diagnosed cytomegalovirus status with high sensitivity and specificity. Whilst most TCR sequences proved rare, a subset of public TCRs occurred across many donors. Cytomegalovirus-associated TCR beta chains were listed, numbering 164.

As to this clone: Its matching antigen is unknown.

From germline, CDR1 is MGHRA and CDR2 YSYEKL. V lost 4 bases and J lost 6, with 8 bases in between. The CDR3 sequence is 12 residues long. The method was immunoSEQ multiplex PCR; TCRdb's version includes in-frame clones alone and lacks a portion of them. This sample carries 200,000 to 300,000 clones, over 75% of them seen once, and the ten largest clones take around 12%. The V and J genes are TRBV4-1 and TRBJ2-3; D is ambiguous. Input material: PBMCs. The sequence was collected from a man aged 18 to 30 in good health and CMV-seropositive. CDR3 sequence (DNA): TGCGCCAGCAGCCCACCATGGGATACGCAGTATTTT. It encodes CASSPPWDTQYF.